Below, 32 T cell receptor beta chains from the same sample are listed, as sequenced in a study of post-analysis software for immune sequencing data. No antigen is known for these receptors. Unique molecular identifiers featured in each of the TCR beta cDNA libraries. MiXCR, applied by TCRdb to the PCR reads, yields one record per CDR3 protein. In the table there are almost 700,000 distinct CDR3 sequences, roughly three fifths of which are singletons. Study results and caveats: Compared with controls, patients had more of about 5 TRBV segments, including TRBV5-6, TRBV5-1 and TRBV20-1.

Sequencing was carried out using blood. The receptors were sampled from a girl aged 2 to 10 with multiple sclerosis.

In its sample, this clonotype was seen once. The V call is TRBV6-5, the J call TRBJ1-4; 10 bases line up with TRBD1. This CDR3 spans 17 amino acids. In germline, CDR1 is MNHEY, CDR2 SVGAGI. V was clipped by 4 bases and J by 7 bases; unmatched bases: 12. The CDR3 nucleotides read TGTGCCAGCAGTTCTCGGGACAGGGGCATAGGATTTGAAAAACTGTTTTTT. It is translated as CASSSRDRGIGFEKLFF.

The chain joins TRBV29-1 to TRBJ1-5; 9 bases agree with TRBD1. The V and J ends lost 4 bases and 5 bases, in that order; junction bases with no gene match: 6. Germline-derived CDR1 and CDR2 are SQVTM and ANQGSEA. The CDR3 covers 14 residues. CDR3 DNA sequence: TGCAGCGTTGCTCCGGGACAGGGTGATCAGCCCCAGCATTTT. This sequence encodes CSVAPGQGDQPQHF.

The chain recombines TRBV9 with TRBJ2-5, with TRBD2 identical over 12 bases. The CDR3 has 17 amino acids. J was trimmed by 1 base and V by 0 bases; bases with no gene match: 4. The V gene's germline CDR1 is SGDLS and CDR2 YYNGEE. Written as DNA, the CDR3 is TGTGCCAGCAGCGTAGCCTCACTAGCGGGAGGCCAAGAGACCCAGTACTTC. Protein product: CASSVASLAGGQETQYF.

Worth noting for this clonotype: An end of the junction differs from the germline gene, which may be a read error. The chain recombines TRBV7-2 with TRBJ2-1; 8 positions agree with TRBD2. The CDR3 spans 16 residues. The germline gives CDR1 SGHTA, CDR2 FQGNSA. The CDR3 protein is CASSLVAGLGYNGQFF. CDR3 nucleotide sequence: TGTGCCAGCAGCTTAGTAGCGGGGTTAGGTTACAATGGGCAGTTCTTC.

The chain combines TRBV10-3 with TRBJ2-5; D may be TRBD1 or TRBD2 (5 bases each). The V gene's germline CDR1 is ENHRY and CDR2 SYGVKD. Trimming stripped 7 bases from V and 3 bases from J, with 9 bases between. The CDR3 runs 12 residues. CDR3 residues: CAIKGTEETQYF. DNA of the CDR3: TGTGCCATCAAGGGGACGGAAGAGACCCAGTACTTC.

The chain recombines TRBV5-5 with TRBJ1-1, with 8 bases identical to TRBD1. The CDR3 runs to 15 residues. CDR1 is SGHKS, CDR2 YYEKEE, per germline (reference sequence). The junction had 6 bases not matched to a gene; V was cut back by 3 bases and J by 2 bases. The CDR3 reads CASSYDRGVNTEAFF. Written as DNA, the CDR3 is TGTGCCAGCAGCTACGACAGGGGAGTAAACACTGAAGCTTTCTTT.

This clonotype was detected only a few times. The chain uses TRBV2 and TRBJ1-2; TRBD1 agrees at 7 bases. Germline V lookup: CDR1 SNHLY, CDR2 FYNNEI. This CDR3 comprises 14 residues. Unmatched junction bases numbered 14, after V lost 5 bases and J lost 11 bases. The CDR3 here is CASSMRIHEGQYTF. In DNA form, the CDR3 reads TGTGCCAGCAGTATGAGGATCCATGAGGGACAGTACACCTTC.

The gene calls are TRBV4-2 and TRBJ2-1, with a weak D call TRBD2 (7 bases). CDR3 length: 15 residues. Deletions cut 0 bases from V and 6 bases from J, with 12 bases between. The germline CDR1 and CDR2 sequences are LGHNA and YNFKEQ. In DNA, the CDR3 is TGTGCCAGCAGCCAAGAAGGCGCGGGGGCCAATGAGCAGTTCTTC. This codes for CASSQEGAGANEQFF.

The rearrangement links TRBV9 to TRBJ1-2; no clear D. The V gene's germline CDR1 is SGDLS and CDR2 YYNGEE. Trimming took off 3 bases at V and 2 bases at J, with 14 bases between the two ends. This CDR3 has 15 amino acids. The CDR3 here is CASSAYSTGNYGYTF. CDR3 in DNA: TGTGCCAGCAGCGCCTACAGTACGGGAAACTATGGCTACACCTTC.

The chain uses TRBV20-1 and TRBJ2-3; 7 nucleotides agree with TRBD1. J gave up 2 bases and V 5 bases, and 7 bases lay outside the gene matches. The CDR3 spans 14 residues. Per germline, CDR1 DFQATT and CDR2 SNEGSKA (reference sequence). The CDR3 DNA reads TGCAGTGCTGGCCGACAGGGAGCCACAGATACGCAGTATTTT. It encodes CSAGRQGATDTQYF.

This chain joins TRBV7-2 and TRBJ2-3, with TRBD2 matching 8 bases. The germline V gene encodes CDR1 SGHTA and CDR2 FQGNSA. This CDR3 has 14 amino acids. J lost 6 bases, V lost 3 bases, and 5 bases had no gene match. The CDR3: CASSFGGARDTQYF. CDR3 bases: TGTGCCAGCAGCTTCGGGGGGGCCAGGGATACGCAGTATTTT.

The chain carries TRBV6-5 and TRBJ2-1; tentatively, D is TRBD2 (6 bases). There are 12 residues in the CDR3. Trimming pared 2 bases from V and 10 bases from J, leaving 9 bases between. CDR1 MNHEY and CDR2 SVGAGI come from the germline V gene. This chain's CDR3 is CASSYPGSEQFF. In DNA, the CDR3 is TGTGCCAGCAGTTACCCCGGGAGCGAGCAGTTCTTC.

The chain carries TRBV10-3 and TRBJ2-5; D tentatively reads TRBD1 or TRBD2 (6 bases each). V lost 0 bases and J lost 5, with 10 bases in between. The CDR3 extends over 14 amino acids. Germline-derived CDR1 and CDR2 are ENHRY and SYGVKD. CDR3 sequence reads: CAISESRGHETQYF. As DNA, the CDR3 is TGTGCCATCAGTGAGTCACGGGGGCACGAGACCCAGTACTTC.

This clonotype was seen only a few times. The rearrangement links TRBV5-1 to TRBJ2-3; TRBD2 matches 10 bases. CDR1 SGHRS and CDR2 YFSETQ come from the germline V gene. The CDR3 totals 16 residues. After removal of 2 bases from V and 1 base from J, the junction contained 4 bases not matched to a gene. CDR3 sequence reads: CASSFGTSDGTDTQYF. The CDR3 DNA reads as TGCGCCAGCAGCTTTGGGACTAGCGATGGCACAGATACGCAGTATTTT.

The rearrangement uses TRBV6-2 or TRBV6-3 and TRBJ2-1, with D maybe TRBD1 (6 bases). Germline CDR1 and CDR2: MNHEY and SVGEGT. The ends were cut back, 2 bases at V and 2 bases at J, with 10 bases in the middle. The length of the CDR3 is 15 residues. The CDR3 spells CASSYKRGTYNEQFF. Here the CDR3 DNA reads TGTGCCAGCAGTTACAAGAGGGGGACCTACAATGAGCAGTTCTTC.

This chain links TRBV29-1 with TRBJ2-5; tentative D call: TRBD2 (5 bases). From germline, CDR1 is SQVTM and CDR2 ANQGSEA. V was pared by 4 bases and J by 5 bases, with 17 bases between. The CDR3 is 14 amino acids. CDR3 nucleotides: TGCAGCGTTGTACCGGTTATAAGGGAGGAGACCCAGTACTTC. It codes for CSVVPVIREETQYF.

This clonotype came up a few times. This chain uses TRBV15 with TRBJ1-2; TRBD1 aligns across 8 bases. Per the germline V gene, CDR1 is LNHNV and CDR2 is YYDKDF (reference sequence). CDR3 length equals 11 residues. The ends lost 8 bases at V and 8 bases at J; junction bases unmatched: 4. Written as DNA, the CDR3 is TGTGCCACCCAGGGGGCTAGGGGCTACACCTTC. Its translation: CATQGARGYTF.

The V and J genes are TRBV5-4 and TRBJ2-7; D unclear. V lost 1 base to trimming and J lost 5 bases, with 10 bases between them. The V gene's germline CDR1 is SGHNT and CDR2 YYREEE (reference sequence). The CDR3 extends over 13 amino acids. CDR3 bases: TGTGCCAGCAGCTTGTCAAAGGACCACGAGCAGTACTTC. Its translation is CASSLSKDHEQYF.

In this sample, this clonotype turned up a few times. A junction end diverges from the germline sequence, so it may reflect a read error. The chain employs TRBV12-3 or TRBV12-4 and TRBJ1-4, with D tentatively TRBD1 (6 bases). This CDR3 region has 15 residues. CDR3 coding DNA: TGTGCCAGCAGGCTTCAGGGGTTCACTAGTGAAAAACTGTTTTTT. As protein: CASRLQGFTSEKLFF.

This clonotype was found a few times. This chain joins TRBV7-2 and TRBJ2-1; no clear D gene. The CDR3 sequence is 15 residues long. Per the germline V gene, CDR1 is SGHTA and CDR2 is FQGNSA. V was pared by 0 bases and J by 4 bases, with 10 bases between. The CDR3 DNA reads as TGTGCCAGCAGCTTAGCGCGCAGTCTTTACAATGAGCAGTTCTTC. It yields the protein CASSLARSLYNEQFF.

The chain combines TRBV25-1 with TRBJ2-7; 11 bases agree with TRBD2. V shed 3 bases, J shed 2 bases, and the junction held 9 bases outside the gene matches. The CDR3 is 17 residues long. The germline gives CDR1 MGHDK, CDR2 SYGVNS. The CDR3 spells CASSEGSGREGTYEQYF. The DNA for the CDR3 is TGTGCCAGCAGTGAGGGTAGCGGGAGGGAGGGCACCTACGAGCAGTACTTC.

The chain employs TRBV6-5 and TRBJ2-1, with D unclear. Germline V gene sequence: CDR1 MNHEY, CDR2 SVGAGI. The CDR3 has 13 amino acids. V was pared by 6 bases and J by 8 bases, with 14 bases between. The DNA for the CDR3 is TGTGCCAGCAGGTCAGAGATTTTGGATGAGCAGTTCTTC. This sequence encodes CASRSEILDEQFF.

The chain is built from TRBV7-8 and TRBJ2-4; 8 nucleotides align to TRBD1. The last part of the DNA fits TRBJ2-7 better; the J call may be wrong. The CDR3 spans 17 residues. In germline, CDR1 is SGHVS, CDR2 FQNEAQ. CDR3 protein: CASSLAAADRGVHEQYF. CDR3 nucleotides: TGTGCCAGCAGCTTAGCGGCGGCCGACAGGGGTGTCCACGAGCAGTACTTC.

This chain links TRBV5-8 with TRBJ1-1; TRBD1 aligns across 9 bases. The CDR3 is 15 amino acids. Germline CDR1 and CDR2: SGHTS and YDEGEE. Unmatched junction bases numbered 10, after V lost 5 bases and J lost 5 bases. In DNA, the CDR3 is TGTGCCAGCAGTGATACAGGGGGCGCAGGAACTGAAGCTTTCTTT. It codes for CASSDTGGAGTEAFF.

For the CDR3, the DNA is TGTGCCAGCAGCCAATCTAGCGGGAGCCCCTACAATGAGCAGTTCTTC. It is translated as CASSQSSGSPYNEQFF. V gene TRBV4-2 combines with J gene TRBJ2-1, with TRBD2 matching over 10 bases. J gave up 2 bases and V 2 bases, and 3 bases lay outside the gene matches. There are 16 residues in the CDR3. Germline V gene lookup returns CDR1 LGHNA and CDR2 YNFKEQ.

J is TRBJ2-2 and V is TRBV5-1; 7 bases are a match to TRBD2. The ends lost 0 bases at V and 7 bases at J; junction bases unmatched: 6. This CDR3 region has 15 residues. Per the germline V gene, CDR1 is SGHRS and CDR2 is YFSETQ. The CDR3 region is CASSLVPSGGGELFF. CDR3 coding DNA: TGCGCCAGCAGCTTGGTTCCTAGCGGCGGCGGGGAGCTGTTTTTT.

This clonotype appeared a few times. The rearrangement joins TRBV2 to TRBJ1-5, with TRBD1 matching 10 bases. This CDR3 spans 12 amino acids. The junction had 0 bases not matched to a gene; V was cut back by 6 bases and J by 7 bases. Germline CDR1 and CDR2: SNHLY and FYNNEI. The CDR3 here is CASRGQGQPQHF. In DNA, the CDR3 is TGTGCCAGCAGGGGACAGGGGCAGCCCCAGCATTTT.

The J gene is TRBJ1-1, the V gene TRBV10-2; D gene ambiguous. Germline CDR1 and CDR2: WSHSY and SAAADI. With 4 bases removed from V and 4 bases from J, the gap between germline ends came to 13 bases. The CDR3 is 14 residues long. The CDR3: CASSVRGSGTEAFF. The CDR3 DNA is TGCGCCAGCAGTGTTCGAGGGTCGGGCACTGAAGCTTTCTTT.

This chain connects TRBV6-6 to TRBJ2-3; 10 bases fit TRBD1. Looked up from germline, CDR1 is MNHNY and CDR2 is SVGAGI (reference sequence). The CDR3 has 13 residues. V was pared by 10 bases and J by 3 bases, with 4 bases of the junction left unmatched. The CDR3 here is CATGQGVTDTQYF. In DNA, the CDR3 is TGTGCCACCGGACAGGGGGTAACAGATACGCAGTATTTT.

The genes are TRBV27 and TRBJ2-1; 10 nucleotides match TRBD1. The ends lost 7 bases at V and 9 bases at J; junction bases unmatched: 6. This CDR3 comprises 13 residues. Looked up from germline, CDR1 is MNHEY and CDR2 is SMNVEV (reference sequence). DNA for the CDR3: TGTGCCAGCAATTCGAGGACAGGGGGTGAGCAGTTCTTC. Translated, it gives CASNSRTGGEQFF.

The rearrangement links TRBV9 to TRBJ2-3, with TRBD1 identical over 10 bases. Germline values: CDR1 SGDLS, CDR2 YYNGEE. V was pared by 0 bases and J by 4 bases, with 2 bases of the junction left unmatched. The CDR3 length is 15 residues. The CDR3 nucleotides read TGTGCCAGCAGCGTAGGACAGGGGGCCCCAGATACGCAGTATTTT. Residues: CASSVGQGAPDTQYF.

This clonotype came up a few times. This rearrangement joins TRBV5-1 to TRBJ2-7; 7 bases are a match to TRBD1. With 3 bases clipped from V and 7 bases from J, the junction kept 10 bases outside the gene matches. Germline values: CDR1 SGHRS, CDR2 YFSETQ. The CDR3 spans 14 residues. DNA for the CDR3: TGCGCCAGCAGCTGGAGACAGGGCCCGGGGGAGCAGTACTTC. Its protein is CASSWRQGPGEQYF.